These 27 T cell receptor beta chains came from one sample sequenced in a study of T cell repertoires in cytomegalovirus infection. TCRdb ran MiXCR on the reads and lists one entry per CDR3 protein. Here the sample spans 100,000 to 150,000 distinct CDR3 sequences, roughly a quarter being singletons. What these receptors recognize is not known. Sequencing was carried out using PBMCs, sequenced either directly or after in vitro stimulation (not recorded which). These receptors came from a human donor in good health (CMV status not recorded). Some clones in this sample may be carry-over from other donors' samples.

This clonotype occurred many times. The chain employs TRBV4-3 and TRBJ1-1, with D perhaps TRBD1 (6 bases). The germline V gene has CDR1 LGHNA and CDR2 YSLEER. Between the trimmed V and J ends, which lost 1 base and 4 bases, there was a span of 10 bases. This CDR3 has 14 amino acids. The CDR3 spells CASSQAGAGTEAFF. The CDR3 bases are TGCGCCAGCAGCCAAGCAGGGGCGGGCACTGAAGCTTTCTTT.

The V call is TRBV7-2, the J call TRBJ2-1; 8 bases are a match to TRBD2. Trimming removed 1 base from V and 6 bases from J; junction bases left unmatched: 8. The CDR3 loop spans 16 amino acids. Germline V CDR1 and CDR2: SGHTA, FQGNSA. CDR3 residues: CASSLGSGGWGNEQFF. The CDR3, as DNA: TGTGCCAGCAGCTTAGGATCGGGAGGGTGGGGCAATGAGCAGTTCTTC.

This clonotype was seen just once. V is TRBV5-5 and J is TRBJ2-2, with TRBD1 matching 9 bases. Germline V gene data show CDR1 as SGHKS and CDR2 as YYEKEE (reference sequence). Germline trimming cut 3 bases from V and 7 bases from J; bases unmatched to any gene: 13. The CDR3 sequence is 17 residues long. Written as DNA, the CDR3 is TGTGCCAGCAGCTCTTCGATCCTCGGACAGGGGCGCGGGGAGCTGTTTTTT. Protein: CASSSSILGQGRGELFF. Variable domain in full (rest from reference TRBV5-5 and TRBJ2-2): DAGVTQSPTHLIKTRGQQVTLRCSPISGHKSVSWYQQVLGQGPQFIFQYYEKEERGRGNFPDRFSARQFPNYSSELNVNALLLGDSALYLCASSSSILGQGRGELFFGEGSRLTVL.

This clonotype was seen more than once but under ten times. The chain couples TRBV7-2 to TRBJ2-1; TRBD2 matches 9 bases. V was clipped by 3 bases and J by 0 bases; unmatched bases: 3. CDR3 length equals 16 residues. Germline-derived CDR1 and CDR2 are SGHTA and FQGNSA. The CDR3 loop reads CASSFDSGSSYNEQFF. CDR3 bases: TGTGCCAGCAGCTTTGATAGCGGGAGCTCCTACAATGAGCAGTTCTTC. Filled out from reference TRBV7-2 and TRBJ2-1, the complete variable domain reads GAGVSQSPSNKVTEKGKDVELRCDPISGHTALYWYRQSLGQGLEFLIYFQGNSAPDKSGLPSDRFSAERTGGSVSTLTIQRTQQEDSAVYLCASSFDSGSSYNEQFFGPGTRLTVL.

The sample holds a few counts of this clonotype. The CDR3 loop reads CASSPPAREQFF. The CDR3 region has the DNA TGTGCCAGCAGCCCACCCGCTAGAGAGCAGTTCTTC. The genes are TRBV7-2 and TRBJ2-1; D uncertain. Looked up from germline, CDR1 is SGHTA and CDR2 is FQGNSA. Trimming pared 5 bases from V and 10 bases from J, leaving 12 bases between. This CDR3 spans 12 amino acids.

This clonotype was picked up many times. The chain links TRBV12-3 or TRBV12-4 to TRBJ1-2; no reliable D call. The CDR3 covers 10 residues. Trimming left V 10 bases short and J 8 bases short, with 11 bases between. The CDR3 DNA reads TGTGCCATCTTAGGGCGAGGCTACACCTTC. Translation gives CAILGRGYTF.

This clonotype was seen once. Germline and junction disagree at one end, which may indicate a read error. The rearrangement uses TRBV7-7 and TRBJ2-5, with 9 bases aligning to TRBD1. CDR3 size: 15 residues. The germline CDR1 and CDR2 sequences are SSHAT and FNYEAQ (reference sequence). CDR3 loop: CASSRGDREQETQYF. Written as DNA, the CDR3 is TGTGCTAGCAGCCGAGGGGACAGGGAACAAGAGACCCAGTACTTC.

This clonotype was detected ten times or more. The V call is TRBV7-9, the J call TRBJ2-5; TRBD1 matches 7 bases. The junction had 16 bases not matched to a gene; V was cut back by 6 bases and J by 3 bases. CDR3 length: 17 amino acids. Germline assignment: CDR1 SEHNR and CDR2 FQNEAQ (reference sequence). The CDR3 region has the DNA TGTGCCAGCAGTACAAGGATGGGACAGACACCTGAAGAGACCCAGTACTTC. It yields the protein CASSTRMGQTPEETQYF.

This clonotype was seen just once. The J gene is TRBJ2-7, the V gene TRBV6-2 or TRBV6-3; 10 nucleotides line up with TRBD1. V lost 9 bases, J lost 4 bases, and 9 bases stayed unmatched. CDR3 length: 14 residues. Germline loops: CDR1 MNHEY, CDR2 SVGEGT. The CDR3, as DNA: TGTGCCAGTAAGGGATGGGACAGGGGTTACGAGCAGTACGTC. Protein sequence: CASKGWDRGYEQYV.

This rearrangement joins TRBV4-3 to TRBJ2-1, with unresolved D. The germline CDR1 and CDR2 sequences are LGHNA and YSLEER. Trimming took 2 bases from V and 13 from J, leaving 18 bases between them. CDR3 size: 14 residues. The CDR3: CASSQNRAPGRQFF. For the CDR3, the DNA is TGCGCCAGCAGCCAAAACCGGGCTCCCGGTCGACAGTTCTTC.

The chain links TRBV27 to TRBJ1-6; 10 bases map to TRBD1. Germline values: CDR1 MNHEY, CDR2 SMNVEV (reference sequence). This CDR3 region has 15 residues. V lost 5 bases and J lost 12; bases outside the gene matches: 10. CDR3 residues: CASSTDGTGVEPLHF. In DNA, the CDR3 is TGTGCCAGCAGTACGGACGGGACAGGGGTTGAACCCCTCCACTTT.

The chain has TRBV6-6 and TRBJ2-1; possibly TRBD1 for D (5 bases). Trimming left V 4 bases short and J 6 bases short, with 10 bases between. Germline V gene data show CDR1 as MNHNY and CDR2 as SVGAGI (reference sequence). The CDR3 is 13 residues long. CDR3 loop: CASSSQVINEQFF. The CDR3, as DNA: TGTGCCAGCAGTTCACAGGTTATCAATGAGCAGTTCTTC.

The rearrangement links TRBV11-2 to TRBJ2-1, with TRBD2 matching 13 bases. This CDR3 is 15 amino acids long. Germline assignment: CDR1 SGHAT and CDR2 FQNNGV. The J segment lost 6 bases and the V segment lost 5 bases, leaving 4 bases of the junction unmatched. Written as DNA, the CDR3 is TGTGCCAGCAGCGGGTGGACTAGCGGGAGCAATGAGCAGTTCTTC. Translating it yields CASSGWTSGSNEQFF.

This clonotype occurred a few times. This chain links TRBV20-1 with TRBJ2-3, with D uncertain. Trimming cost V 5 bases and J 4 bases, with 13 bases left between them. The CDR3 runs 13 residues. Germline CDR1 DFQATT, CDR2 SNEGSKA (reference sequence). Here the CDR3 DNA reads TGCAGTGCTTGGCTCCCGGGCCCAGATACGCAGTATTTT. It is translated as CSAWLPGPDTQYF.

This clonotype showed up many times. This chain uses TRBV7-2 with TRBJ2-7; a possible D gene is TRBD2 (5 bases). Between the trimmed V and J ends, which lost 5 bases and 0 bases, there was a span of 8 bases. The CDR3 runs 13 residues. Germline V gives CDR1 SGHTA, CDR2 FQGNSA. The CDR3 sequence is CASSQRDSYEQYV. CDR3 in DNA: TGTGCCAGCAGCCAGAGGGACTCCTACGAGCAGTACGTC.

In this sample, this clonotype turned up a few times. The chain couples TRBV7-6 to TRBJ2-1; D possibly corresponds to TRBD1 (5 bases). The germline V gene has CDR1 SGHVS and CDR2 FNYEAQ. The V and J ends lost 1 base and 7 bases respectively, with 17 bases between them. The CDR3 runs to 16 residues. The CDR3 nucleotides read TGTGCCAGCAGCTTAGTAGGGGCCCTATCCGGGAATGAGCAGTTCTTC. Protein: CASSLVGALSGNEQFF.

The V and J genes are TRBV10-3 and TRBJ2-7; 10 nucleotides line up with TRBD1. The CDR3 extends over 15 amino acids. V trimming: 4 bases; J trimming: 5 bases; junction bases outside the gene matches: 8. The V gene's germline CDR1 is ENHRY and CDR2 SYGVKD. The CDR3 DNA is TGTGCCATCAGTGGTTCGGGGACAGGGGAACACGAGCAGTACTTC. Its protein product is CAISGSGTGEHEQYF.

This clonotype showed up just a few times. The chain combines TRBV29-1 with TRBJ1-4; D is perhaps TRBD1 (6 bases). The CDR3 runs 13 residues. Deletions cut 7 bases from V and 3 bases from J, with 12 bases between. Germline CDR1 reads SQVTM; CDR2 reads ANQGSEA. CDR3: CSATDSPNEKLFF. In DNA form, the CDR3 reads TGCAGCGCCACGGACAGTCCTAATGAAAAACTGTTTTTT.

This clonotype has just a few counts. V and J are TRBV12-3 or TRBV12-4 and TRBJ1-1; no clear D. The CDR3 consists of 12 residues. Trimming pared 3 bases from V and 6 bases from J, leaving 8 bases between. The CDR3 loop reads CASSFYESEAFF. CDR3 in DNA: TGTGCCAGCAGTTTCTATGAATCTGAAGCTTTCTTT.

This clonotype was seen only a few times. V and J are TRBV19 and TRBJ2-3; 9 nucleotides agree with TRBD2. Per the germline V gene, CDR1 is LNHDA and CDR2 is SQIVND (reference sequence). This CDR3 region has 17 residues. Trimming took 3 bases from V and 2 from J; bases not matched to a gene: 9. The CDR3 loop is CASSIDSGRHYTDTQYF. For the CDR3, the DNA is TGTGCCAGTAGTATCGACAGCGGGAGGCATTACACAGATACGCAGTATTTT. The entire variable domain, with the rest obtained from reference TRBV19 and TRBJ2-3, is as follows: DGGITQSPKYLFRKEGQNVTLSCEQNLNHDAMYWYRQDPGQGLRLIYYSQIVNDFQKGDIAEGYSVSREKKESFPLTVTSAQKNPTAFYLCASSIDSGRHYTDTQYFGPGTRLTVL.

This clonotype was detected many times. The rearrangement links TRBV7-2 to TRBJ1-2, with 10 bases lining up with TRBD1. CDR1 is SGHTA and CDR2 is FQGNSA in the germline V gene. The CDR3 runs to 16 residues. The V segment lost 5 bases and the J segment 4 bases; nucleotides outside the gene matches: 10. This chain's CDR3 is CASSARGQGGGYGYTF. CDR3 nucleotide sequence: TGTGCCAGCAGCGCACGCGGACAGGGGGGTGGCTATGGCTACACCTTC. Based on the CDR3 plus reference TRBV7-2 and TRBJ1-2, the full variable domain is GAGVSQSPSNKVTEKGKDVELRCDPISGHTALYWYRQSLGQGLEFLIYFQGNSAPDKSGLPSDRFSAERTGGSVSTLTIQRTQQEDSAVYLCASSARGQGGGYGYTFGSGTRLTVV.

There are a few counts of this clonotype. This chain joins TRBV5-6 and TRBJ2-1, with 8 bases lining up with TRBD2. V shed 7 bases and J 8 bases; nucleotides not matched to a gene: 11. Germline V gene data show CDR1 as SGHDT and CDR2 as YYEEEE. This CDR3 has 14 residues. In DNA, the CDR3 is TGTGCCAGCGGGGGGACTAGGGCCAATGATGAGCAGTTCTTC. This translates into CASGGTRANDEQFF.

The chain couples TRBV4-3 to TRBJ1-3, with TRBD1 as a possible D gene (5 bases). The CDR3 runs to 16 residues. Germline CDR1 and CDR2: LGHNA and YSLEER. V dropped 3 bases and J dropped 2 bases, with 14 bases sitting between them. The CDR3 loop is CASSQGRQRAGNTIYF. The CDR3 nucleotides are TGCGCCAGCAGCCAGGGACGACAGAGAGCTGGAAACACCATATATTTT.

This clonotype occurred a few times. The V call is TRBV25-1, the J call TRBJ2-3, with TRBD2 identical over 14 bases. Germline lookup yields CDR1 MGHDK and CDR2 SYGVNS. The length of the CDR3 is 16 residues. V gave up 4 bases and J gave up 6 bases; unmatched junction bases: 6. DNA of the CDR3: TGTGCCAGCAGTGGAGGGACTAGCGGGAGACGTGATACGCAGTATTTT. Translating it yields CASSGGTSGRRDTQYF.

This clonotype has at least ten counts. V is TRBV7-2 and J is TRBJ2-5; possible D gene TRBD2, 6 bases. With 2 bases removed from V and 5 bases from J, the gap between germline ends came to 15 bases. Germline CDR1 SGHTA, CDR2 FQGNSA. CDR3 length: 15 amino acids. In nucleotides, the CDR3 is TGTGCCAGCAGCTTAATGAACGGACTAACGGAGACCCAGTACTTC. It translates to CASSLMNGLTETQYF. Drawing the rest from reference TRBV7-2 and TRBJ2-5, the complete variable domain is GAGVSQSPSNKVTEKGKDVELRCDPISGHTALYWYRQSLGQGLEFLIYFQGNSAPDKSGLPSDRFSAERTGGSVSTLTIQRTQQEDSAVYLCASSLMNGLTETQYFGPGTRLLVL.

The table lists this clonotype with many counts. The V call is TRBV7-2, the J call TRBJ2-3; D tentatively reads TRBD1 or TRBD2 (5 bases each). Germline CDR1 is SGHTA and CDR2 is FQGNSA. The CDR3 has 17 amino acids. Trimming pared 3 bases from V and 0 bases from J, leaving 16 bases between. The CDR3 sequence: CASSLRGPGSSTDTQYF. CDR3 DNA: TGTGCCAGCAGCTTGAGGGGTCCTGGCTCCAGCACAGATACGCAGTATTTT.

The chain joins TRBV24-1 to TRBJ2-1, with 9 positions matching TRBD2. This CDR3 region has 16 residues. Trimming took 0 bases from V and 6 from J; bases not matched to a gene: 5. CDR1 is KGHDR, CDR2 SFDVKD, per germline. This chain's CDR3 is CATSDLGGRALNEQFF. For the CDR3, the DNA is TGTGCCACCAGTGATTTGGGCGGGAGGGCCCTCAATGAGCAGTTCTTC.